This record looks at one TCR beta chain sequence and its context. Its antigen is undetermined. Assay used: immunoSEQ multiplex PCR; TCRdb lists only in-frame clones, some missing. In the table there are 75,000 to 100,000 clones, 89% of which are singletons. The data were obtained in a study of OX40 agonist ivuxolimab in advanced cancers. Overall study: One hepatocellular carcinoma and a couple of cutaneous melanoma patients partially responded.

General observations from the study: Clonal expansion was seen in CD4+ and CD8+ blood T cells by week 6 at 0.1 to 3.0 mg/kg. Among the least clonally expanded were partial responders at 0.1-3.0 mg/kg.

CDR3 length: 15 residues. Germline CDR1 KGHSH, CDR2 LQKENI. Trimming cost V 3 bases and J 0 bases, with 9 bases left between them. J is TRBJ1-3 and V is TRBV18; D unresolved. Sequencing used CD4+ or CD8+ T cells sorted from blood, obtained in a trial of the OX40 agonist ivuxolimab. The clonotype originates from an adult with an advanced solid tumor such as melanoma, head and neck, liver or kidney cancer. The CDR3 region has the DNA TGTGCCAGCTCACCCCAGGCCCTCTCTGGAAACACCATATATTTT. This encodes CASSPQALSGNTIYF.